Below, 32 T cell receptor beta chains from the same sample are listed, as sequenced in a study of blood T cell repertoires in COVID-19. Measured with immunoSEQ multiplex PCR; TCRdb has only the in-frame clones, and not every one. The sample has about 100,000 clones; around 80% are singletons. The sample comprised peripheral blood. The receptors derive from a man in his 70s with acute or convalescent COVID-19.

The chain joins TRBV14 to TRBJ2-2, with D possibly TRBD1 on 5 matching bases. Germline CDR1 and CDR2: SGHDN and FVKESK. V gave up 1 base and J gave up 3 bases, with 12 bases separating them. The CDR3 covers 16 residues. The chain's CDR3 is CASSQVLGVYTGELFF. The CDR3 region has the DNA TGTGCCAGCAGCCAAGTCTTAGGGGTCTACACCGGGGAGCTGTTTTTT. Complete variable domain (other parts from reference TRBV14 and TRBJ2-2): EAGVTQFPSHSVIEKGQTVTLRCDPISGHDNLYWYRRVMGKEIKFLLHFVKESKQDESGMPNNRFLAERTGGTYSTLKVQPAELEDSGVYFCASSQVLGVYTGELFFGEGSRLTVL.

This clone is a singleton in its sample. V gene TRBV6-6 combines with J gene TRBJ1-1; 10 bases map to TRBD1. CDR3 size: 13 residues. Germline V gives CDR1 MNHNY, CDR2 SVGAGI (reference sequence). The trim removed 5 bases at V and 5 bases at J, leaving 2 bases unmatched. CDR3 sequence reads: CASSVGQGTEAFF. In DNA, the CDR3 is TGTGCCAGCAGTGTGGGACAGGGGACTGAAGCTTTCTTT.

The chain is built from TRBV18 and TRBJ2-2, with TRBD1 as a possible D gene (6 bases). Germline-derived CDR1 and CDR2 are KGHSH and LQKENI. Trimming took 1 base from V and 1 from J, leaving 13 bases between them. The CDR3 extends over 17 amino acids. CDR3 in amino acids: CASSPLQGTQNTGELFF. The CDR3 coding sequence is TGTGCCAGCTCACCACTACAAGGGACACAGAACACCGGGGAGCTGTTTTTT.

The chain couples TRBV11-2 to TRBJ2-2; the match to TRBD2 covers 9 bases. Trimming cost V 0 bases and J 5 bases; bases outside gene matches: 4. This CDR3 spans 16 amino acids. Germline-derived CDR1 and CDR2 are SGHAT and FQNNGV. CDR3: CASSLDSSGGTGELFF. CDR3 coding DNA: TGTGCCAGCAGCTTAGATTCAAGCGGGGGGACCGGGGAGCTGTTTTTT.

This clone is a singleton in its sample. This sequence joins TRBV6-5 and TRBJ1-2, with D possibly matching TRBD1 (5 bases). This CDR3 has 13 residues. The V end lost 6 bases, the J end lost 5 bases, and 13 bases lay between the germline ends. Germline V gene data show CDR1 as MNHEY and CDR2 as SVGAGI. CDR3 nucleotides: TGTGCCAGCAGGAAGACAGCTTCGTATGGCTACACCTTC. It codes for CASRKTASYGYTF.

The V gene is TRBV5-1, the J gene TRBJ2-7; TRBD1 might be the D (6 bases). The ends were cut back, 0 bases at V and 2 bases at J, with 9 bases in the middle. The germline V gene has CDR1 SGHRS and CDR2 YFSETQ. The CDR3 is 14 amino acids. The CDR3 reads CASSLVTGPYEQYF. CDR3 coding DNA: TGCGCCAGCAGCTTGGTTACAGGGCCCTACGAGCAGTACTTC. The full variable domain, rest sourced from reference TRBV5-1 and TRBJ2-7, is KAGVTQTPRYLIKTRGQQVTLSCSPISGHRSVSWYQQTPGQGLQFLFEYFSETQRNKGNFPGRFSGRQFSNSRSEMNVSTLELGDSALYLCASSLVTGPYEQYFGPGTRLTVT.

A word on this clone: Other nucleotide sequences from this sample produce the same CDR3. J is TRBJ2-2 and V is TRBV7-9; 10 bases are a match to TRBD2. The V segment lost 2 bases and the J segment 3 bases; nucleotides outside the gene matches: 3. Germline CDR1 reads SEHNR; CDR2 reads FQNEAQ (reference sequence). The CDR3 contains 16 residues. CDR3 nucleotide sequence: TGTGCCAGCAGCTTACTAGCGGGGGCTTACACCGGGGAGCTGTTTTTT. This gives the protein CASSLLAGAYTGELFF.

This chain links TRBV19 with TRBJ2-7; 8 nucleotides line up with TRBD1. The V gene's germline CDR1 is LNHDA and CDR2 SQIVND (reference sequence). The V and J ends lost 5 bases and 5 bases, in that order; junction bases with no gene match: 11. CDR3 length: 15 amino acids. CDR3 coding DNA: TGTGCCAGTAGTGCCAAGACAGGGGTTTTTAACGAGCAGTACTTC. Amino acid sequence: CASSAKTGVFNEQYF.

The J gene is TRBJ2-7, the V gene TRBV3-1 (or the pseudogene TRBV3-2); a possible D gene is TRBD1 (6 bases). The V end lost 3 bases, the J end lost 0 bases, and 12 bases lay between the germline ends. Germline V gives CDR1 LGHDT, CDR2 YNNKEL (reference sequence). The CDR3 has 15 residues. The CDR3 sequence is CASSQTGTLSYEQYF. The CDR3 nucleotides read TGTGCCAGCAGCCAGACCGGGACACTCTCCTACGAGCAGTACTTC.

This sequence joins TRBV12-3 or TRBV12-4 and TRBJ1-1; the D gene is possibly TRBD1 (5 bases). V was pared by 3 bases and J by 5 bases, with 10 bases between. CDR3 length equals 13 residues. The DNA of the CDR3 is TGTGCCAGCAGTTTTTCCAGGACAACTGAAGCTTTCTTT. Protein sequence: CASSFSRTTEAFF.

The rearrangement joins TRBV6-2 or TRBV6-3 to TRBJ1-5; D might be TRBD1 (5 bases). V gave up 5 bases and J gave up 3 bases, with 11 bases separating them. The CDR3 runs 14 residues. Germline CDR1 is MNHEY and CDR2 is SVGEGT. In DNA, the CDR3 is TGTGCCAGCAGTGCCGCGGGGCCCAATCAGCCCCAGCATTTT. Amino acid sequence: CASSAAGPNQPQHF.

This chain uses TRBV29-1 with TRBJ1-4, with 10 bases lining up with TRBD1. Per the germline V gene, CDR1 is SQVTM and CDR2 is ANQGSEA. The CDR3 spans 17 residues. The V segment lost 4 bases and the J segment 2 bases; nucleotides outside the gene matches: 10. The CDR3 sequence is CSVGTHWTGGTNEKLFF. CDR3 sequence (DNA): TGCAGCGTTGGTACGCATTGGACAGGGGGGACTAATGAAAAACTGTTTTTT. Full variable domain (missing parts from reference TRBV29-1 and TRBJ1-4): SAVISQKPSRDICQRGTSLTIQCQVDSQVTMMFWYRQQPGQSLTLIATANQGSEATYESGFVIDKFPISRPNLTFSTLTVSNMSPEDSSIYLCSVGTHWTGGTNEKLFFGSGTQLSVL.

This clone was seen more than once but under ten times. This chain uses TRBV2 with TRBJ2-2; 14 nucleotides align to TRBD2. V shed 6 bases, J shed 7 bases, and the junction held 7 bases outside the gene matches. The V gene's germline CDR1 is SNHLY and CDR2 FYNNEI. This CDR3 comprises 16 residues. In DNA, the CDR3 is TGTGCCAGCAGGGAGACTAGCGGGGGGGCAATCGGGGAGCTGTTTTTT. Translation: CASRETSGGAIGELFF.

The rearrangement links TRBV18 to TRBJ2-1; D is uncertain. There are 18 residues in the CDR3. From germline, CDR1 is KGHSH and CDR2 LQKENI. V was clipped by 2 bases and J by 0 bases, with 17 bases between them. The CDR3 region is CASSPMAVQLGSYNEQFF. The CDR3 coding sequence is TGTGCCAGCTCACCAATGGCAGTCCAGCTAGGCTCCTACAATGAGCAGTTCTTC.

This rearrangement joins TRBV21-1 to TRBJ1-5. TRBV21-1 corresponds to a pseudogene. The CDR3 loop spans 17 amino acids. This chain's CDR3 is CASSKGDSSPPNQPQHF. Written as DNA, the CDR3 is TGTGCCAGCAGCAAAGGGGACTCCTCACCCCCCAATCAGCCCCAGCATTTT.

CDR3 sequence (DNA): TGTGCCAGCAGCTTGGCCTCAGGTGCGGGCGGCACAGATACGCAGTATTTT. Protein: CASSLASGAGGTDTQYF. This chain links TRBV5-8 with TRBJ2-3, with D perhaps matching TRBD2 (5 bases). Trimming took 0 bases from V and 1 from J, leaving 15 bases between them. The CDR3 covers 17 residues. Germline CDR1 is SGHTS and CDR2 is YDEGEE.

This chain uses TRBV6-1 with TRBJ1-1; no clear D gene. Germline V CDR1 and CDR2: MNHNS, SASEGT. Trimming took off 3 bases at V and 1 base at J, with 12 bases between the two ends. The CDR3 has 15 residues. The CDR3, as DNA: TGTGCCAGCAGTGATCCGAGTGCAGGGAACACTGAAGCTTTCTTT. Amino acids: CASSDPSAGNTEAFF.

The chain couples TRBV7-3 to TRBJ2-5; 9 bases match TRBD2. Per germline, CDR1 SGHTA and CDR2 FQGTGA. V shed 5 bases and J 2 bases; nucleotides not matched to a gene: 6. This CDR3 comprises 15 residues. The CDR3 DNA reads TGTGCCAGCAGCCCAGCGGGGGGTCAACAAGAGACCCAGTACTTC. Encoded protein: CASSPAGGQQETQYF.

This chain connects TRBV5-1 to TRBJ2-1; D remains ambiguous. The V gene lost 3 bases and the J gene lost 4 bases, with 17 bases spanning the gap. The CDR3 loop spans 16 amino acids. The germline V gene encodes CDR1 SGHRS and CDR2 YFSETQ. CDR3: CASSWSRSPDYNEQFF. In DNA form, the CDR3 reads TGCGCCAGCAGCTGGTCTAGGAGCCCCGATTACAATGAGCAGTTCTTC.

The V gene is TRBV7-9, the J gene TRBJ1-2; no clear D gene. V lost 1 base and J 4 bases, leaving 7 bases between the germline ends. The CDR3 totals 13 residues. Germline lookup yields CDR1 SEHNR and CDR2 FQNEAQ (reference sequence). The CDR3 sequence: CASSLVQTYGYTF. The DNA of the CDR3 is TGTGCCAGCAGCTTAGTACAGACCTATGGCTACACCTTC.

This clone was picked up one time. V usage is TRBV7-2 and J usage is TRBJ2-3; 8 positions match TRBD2. The junction had 3 bases not matched to a gene; V was cut back by 0 bases and J by 4 bases. CDR1 is SGHTA, CDR2 FQGNSA, per germline. The CDR3 is made up of 15 amino acids. In DNA form, the CDR3 reads TGTGCCAGCAGCTTAGCCCGGGGGGGGGCAGATACGCAGTATTTT. Protein product: CASSLARGGADTQYF.

The chain employs TRBV5-8 and TRBJ2-3; D may be TRBD2 (5 bases). The V end lost 2 bases, the J end lost 0 bases, and 13 bases lay between the germline ends. The CDR3 is made up of 16 amino acids. Germline V gene sequence: CDR1 SGHTS, CDR2 YDEGEE. The chain's CDR3 is CASSLGGLGSTDTQYF. The CDR3 coding sequence is TGTGCCAGCAGCTTAGGCGGGCTAGGGAGCACAGATACGCAGTATTTT.

This chain joins TRBV20-1 and TRBJ2-7; D is undetermined. The CDR3 is made up of 11 amino acids. The V end lost 3 bases, the J end lost 3 bases, and 6 bases lay between the germline ends. CDR1 and CDR2 (germline): DFQATT, SNEGSKA (reference sequence). The CDR3 bases are TGCAGTGCTAGTAACAGCTACGAGCAGTACTTC. Translation: CSASNSYEQYF.

This clone has just a few counts. The rearrangement links TRBV4-2 to TRBJ1-1; a possible D gene is TRBD1 (6 bases). Germline lookup yields CDR1 LGHNA and CDR2 YNFKEQ. Between the trimmed V and J ends, which lost 2 bases and 4 bases, there was a span of 14 bases. The CDR3 has 15 amino acids. The CDR3 sequence is CASSQTSGTSTEAFF. In nucleotides, the CDR3 is TGTGCCAGCAGCCAAACCTCCGGGACAAGCACTGAAGCTTTCTTT.

This rearrangement joins TRBV7-6 to TRBJ1-2; D gene uncertain. CDR1 is SGHVS, CDR2 FNYEAQ, per germline. CDR3 length: 14 residues. V was trimmed by 8 bases and J by 0 bases, leaving 13 bases between them. The CDR3 loop is CASGSGSPNYGYTF. The CDR3, as DNA: TGTGCCAGCGGTTCTGGCTCTCCTAACTATGGCTACACCTTC.

The chain is built from TRBV9 and TRBJ1-6, with D possibly matching TRBD1 (5 bases). CDR1 SGDLS and CDR2 YYNGEE come from the germline V gene. This CDR3 has 16 residues. Trimming removed 0 bases at V and 5 bases at J, with 12 bases between. This CDR3 reads CASSVAGGSNNSPLHF. CDR3 sequence (DNA): TGTGCCAGCAGCGTAGCGGGGGGGTCGAATAATTCACCCCTCCACTTT.

The chain combines TRBV7-3 with TRBJ1-3, with TRBD1 matching 9 bases. Germline V gene lookup returns CDR1 SGHTA and CDR2 FQGTGA. V shed 5 bases, J shed 1 base, and the junction held 3 bases outside the gene matches. The CDR3 length is 15 residues. In DNA, the CDR3 is TGTGCCAGCAGCCCCGGGACAGGGTCTGGAAACACCATATATTTT. Protein: CASSPGTGSGNTIYF.

The V gene is TRBV7-2, the J gene TRBJ1-5; TRBD1 matches 7 bases. The germline V gene encodes CDR1 SGHTA and CDR2 FQGNSA. The CDR3 consists of 14 residues. Trimming removed 4 bases from V and 10 bases from J; junction bases left unmatched: 10. CDR3 in DNA: TGTGCCAGCAGCTCCGCGACAGGGCTTGGACCCCAGCATTTT. Translated: CASSSATGLGPQHF.

The chain uses TRBV10-3 and TRBJ1-6; D perhaps matches TRBD1 (6 bases). V lost 3 bases and J lost 9, with 15 bases in between. This CDR3 spans 15 amino acids. CDR1 ENHRY and CDR2 SYGVKD come from the germline V gene. CDR3 protein: CAISESTGSASPLHF. In nucleotides, the CDR3 is TGTGCCATCAGTGAATCAACAGGGAGCGCTTCACCCCTCCACTTT.

The chain recombines TRBV28 with TRBJ1-2; D remains ambiguous. Germline CDR1 is MDHEN and CDR2 is SYDVKM. CDR3 length: 11 residues. V lost 7 bases to trimming and J lost 3 bases, with 6 bases between them. The CDR3 loop is CASISDYGYTF. The DNA for the CDR3 is TGTGCCAGCATCTCGGACTATGGCTACACCTTC.

The chain uses TRBV5-1 and TRBJ2-1, with TRBD2 identical over 8 bases. Germline loops: CDR1 SGHRS, CDR2 YFSETQ. The CDR3 consists of 15 residues. The V gene end was trimmed by 0 bases and the J gene end by 3 bases; junction bases not matched to a gene: 2. This CDR3 is CASSLGLAGYNEQFF. CDR3 DNA: TGCGCCAGCAGCTTGGGGCTAGCGGGCTACAATGAGCAGTTCTTC.

V gene TRBV28 combines with J gene TRBJ2-7; D gene ambiguous. Germline V lookup: CDR1 MDHEN, CDR2 SYDVKM. V lost 3 bases to trimming and J lost 0 bases, with 9 bases between them. The CDR3 extends over 14 amino acids. DNA of the CDR3: TGTGCCAGCAGTTTTCCTTCGAGCTCCTACGAGCAGTACTTC. Encoded protein: CASSFPSSSYEQYF.